The rows below give T cell receptor beta chains drawn from one sample of a study of cytomegalovirus exposure and HLA in healthy donors. Sequenced by immunoSEQ multiplex PCR; TCRdb stores in-frame clones only, minus some. The sample yields approximately 190,000 clones, roughly 84% seen once. The sample was PBMCs. The receptors derive from a boy aged 10-17 years in good health and CMV-seronegative. The CDR3 runs from the conserved cysteine through the conserved F or W. Where a row states a size, it is once, few, many or the class of an expanded clone; other rows omit it.

V gene,clone size,J gene,CDR3 protein
TRBV27,-,TRBJ1-2,CASSLTGLRGYTF
TRBV25-1,-,TRBJ2-7,CASSRGGETYEQYF
TRBV6-5,-,TRBJ2-7,CASSPGHSYEQYF
TRBV2,-,TRBJ2-3,CASSLAGANTDTQYF
TRBV18,once,TRBJ1-1,CASSPTNNRDTEAFF
TRBV7-8,-,TRBJ1-2,CASSLLTLSDSNYGYTF
TRBV19,-,TRBJ2-7,CASSQTSWEQYF
TRBV15,few,TRBJ2-2,CATSRGGPGTGAAGELFF
TRBV11-2,-,TRBJ1-2,CASSLTGDGYTF
TRBV5-1,-,TRBJ1-1,CASSSLGGRDAFF
TRBV6-1,-,TRBJ1-2,CASGGDRVKANYGYTF
TRBV5-1,once,TRBJ1-1,CASSLVPGTENTEAFF
TRBV30,-,TRBJ1-1,CAWSDWRASNTEAFF